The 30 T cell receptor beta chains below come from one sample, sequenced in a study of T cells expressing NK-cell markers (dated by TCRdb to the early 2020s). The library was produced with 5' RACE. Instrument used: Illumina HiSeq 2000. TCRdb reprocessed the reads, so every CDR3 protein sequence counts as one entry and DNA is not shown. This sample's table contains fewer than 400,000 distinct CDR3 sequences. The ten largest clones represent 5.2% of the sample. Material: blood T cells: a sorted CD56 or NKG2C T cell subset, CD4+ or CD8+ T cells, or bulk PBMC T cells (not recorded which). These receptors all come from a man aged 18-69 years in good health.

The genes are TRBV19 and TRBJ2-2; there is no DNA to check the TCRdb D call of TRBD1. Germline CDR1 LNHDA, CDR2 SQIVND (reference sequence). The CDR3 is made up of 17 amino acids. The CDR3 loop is CASSSRTGGYNTGELFF.

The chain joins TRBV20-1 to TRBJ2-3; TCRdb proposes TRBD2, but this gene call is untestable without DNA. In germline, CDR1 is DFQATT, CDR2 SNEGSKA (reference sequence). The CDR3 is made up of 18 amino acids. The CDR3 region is CSARDKGGLAGGTDTQYF.

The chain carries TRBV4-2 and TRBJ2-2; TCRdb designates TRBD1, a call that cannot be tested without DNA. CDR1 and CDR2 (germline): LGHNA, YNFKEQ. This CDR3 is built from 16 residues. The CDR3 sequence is CASSQGTGVGTGELFF.

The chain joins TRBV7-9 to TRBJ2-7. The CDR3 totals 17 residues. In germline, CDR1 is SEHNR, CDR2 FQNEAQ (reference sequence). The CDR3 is CASSLTYVTDVPYEQYF.

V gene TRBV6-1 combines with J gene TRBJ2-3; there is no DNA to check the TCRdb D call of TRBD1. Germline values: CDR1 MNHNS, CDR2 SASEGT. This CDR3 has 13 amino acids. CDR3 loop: CASSEQGVDTQYF.

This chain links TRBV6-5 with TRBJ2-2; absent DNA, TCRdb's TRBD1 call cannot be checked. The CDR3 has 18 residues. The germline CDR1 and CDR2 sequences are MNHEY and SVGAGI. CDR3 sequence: CASSFTLPVSGGTGELFF.

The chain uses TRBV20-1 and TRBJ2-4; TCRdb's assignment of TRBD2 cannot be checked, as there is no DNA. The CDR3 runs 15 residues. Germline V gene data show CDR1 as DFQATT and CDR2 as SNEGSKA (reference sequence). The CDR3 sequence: CSAKGLAGGQNIQYF.

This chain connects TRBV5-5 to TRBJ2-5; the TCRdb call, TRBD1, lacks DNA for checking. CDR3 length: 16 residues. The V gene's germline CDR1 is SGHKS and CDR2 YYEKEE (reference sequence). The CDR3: CASSPPAGGLRETQYF.

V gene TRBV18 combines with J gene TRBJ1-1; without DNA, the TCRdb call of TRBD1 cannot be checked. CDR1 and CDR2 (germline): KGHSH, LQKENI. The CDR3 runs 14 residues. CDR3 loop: CASSPLRTGAEAFF.

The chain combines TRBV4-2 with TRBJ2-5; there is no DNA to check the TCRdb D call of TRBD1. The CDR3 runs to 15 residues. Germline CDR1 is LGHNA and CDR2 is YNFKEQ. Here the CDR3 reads CASSQEVYARETQYF.

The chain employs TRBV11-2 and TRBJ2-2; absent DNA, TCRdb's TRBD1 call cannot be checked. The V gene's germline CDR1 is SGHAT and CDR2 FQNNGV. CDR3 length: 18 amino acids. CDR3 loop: CASSSSAPRQGRTGELFF.

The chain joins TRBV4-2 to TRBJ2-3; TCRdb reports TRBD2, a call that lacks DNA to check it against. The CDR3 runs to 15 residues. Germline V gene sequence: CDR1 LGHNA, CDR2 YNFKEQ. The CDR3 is CASSQRLAETDTQYF.

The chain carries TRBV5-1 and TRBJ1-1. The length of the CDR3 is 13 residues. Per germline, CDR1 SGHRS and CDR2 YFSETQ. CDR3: CASRVVQDTEAFF.

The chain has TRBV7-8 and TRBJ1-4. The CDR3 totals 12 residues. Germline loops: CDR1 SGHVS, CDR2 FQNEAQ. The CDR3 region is CASSLRVGKLFF. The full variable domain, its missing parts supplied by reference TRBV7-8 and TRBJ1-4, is GAGVSQSPRYKVAKRGQDVALRCDPISGHVSLFWYQQALGQGPEFLTYFQNEAQLDKSGLPSDRFFAERPEGSVSTLKIQRTQQEDSAVYLCASSLRVGKLFFGSGTQLSVL.

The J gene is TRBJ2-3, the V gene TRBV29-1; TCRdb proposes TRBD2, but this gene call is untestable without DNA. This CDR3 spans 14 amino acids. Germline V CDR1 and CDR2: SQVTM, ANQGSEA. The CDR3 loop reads CSVIAGGTADTQYF.

The CDR3 sequence is CASSLVAGPRGTEAFF. V is TRBV5-1 and J is TRBJ1-1. Germline V CDR1 and CDR2: SGHRS, YFSETQ. This CDR3 has 16 amino acids. The full variable domain, completed using reference TRBV5-1 and TRBJ1-1, is KAGVTQTPRYLIKTRGQQVTLSCSPISGHRSVSWYQQTPGQGLQFLFEYFSETQRNKGNFPGRFSGRQFSNSRSEMNVSTLELGDSALYLCASSLVAGPRGTEAFFGQGTRLTVV.

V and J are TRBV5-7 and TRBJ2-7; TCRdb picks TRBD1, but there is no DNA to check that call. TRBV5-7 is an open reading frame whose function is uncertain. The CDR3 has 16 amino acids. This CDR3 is CASSSVLCGVPGEQYF.

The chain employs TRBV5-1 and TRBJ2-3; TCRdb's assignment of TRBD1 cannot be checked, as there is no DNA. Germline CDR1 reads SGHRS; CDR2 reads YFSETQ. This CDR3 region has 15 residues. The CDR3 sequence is CASDRGGAGTDTQYF.

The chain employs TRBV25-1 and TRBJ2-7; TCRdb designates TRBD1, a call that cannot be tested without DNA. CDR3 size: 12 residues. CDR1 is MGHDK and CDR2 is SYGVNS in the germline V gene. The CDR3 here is CASRVGVSEQYF.

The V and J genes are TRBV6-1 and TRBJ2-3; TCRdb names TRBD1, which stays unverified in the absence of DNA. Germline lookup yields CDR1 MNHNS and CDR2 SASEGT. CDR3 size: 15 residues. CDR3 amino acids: CASRAQGWGADTQYF.

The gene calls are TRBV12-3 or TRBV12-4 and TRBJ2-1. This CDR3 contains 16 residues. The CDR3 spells CASSAGRISSYNEQFF.

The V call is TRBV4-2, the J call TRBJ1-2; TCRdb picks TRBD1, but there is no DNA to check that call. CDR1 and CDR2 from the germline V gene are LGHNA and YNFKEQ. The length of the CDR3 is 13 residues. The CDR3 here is CASTGRRKDGYTF.

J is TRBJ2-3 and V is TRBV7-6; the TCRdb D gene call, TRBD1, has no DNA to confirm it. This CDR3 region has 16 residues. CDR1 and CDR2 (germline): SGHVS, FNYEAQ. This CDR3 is CASSLEVTGFLDTQYF.

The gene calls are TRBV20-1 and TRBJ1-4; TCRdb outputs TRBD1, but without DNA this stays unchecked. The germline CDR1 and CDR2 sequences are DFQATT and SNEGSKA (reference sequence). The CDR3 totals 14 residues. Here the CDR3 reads CSAEQGAIAEKLFF.

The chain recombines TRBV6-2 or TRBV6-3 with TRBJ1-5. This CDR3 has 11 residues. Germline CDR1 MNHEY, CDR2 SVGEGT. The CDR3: CASTDVNQPHF.

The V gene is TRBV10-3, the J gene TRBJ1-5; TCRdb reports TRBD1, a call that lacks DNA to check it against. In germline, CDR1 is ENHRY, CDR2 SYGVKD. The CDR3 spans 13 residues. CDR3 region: CAITGTPNQPQHF.

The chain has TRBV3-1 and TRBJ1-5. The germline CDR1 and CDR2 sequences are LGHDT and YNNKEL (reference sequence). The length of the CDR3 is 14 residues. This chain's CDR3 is CASSRDIGGQPQHF.

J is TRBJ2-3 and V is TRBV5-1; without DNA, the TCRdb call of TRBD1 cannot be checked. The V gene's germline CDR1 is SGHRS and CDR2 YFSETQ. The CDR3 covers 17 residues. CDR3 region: CASSVGTANGGTDTQYF.

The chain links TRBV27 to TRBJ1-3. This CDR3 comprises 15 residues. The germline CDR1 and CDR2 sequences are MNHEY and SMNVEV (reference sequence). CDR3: CASSLSWQSGNTIYF.

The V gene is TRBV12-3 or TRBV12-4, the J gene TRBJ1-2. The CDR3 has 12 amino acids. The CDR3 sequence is CASSLTTLGYTF.